The rows below give T cell receptor beta chains drawn from one sample of a study of human T cells and chemical hapten exposure. TCRdb redid the calling of the RACE reads with MiXCR, one entry per CDR3 protein. The sample records 55,000 to 75,000 distinct CDR3 sequences, over 10% being singletons. The sequencing here drew on whole blood, taken in connection with sensitization to the hapten diphenylcyclopropenone (DPC). The receptors derive from a man aged 25-45 years with alopecia areata. Some clones in this sample may be carry-over from other donors' samples. Both conserved end residues are trimmed from each CDR3.

TRBJ2-7,TRBV28,ASSVTSGGRNEQY
TRBJ2-1,TRBV12-3/TRBV12-4,ASSSSFGQF
TRBJ1-3,TRBV29-1,SVSGQGAGNTIY
TRBJ2-5,TRBV3-1,ASSHQPGGETQY
TRBJ1-3,TRBV7-8,ASSSDSDILAGNTIY
TRBJ2-7,TRBV7-9,ASSLLRGPIVSYEQY
TRBJ1-4,TRBV4-3,ASSLTGTGGEKLF
TRBJ1-5,TRBV9,ASSPGDQPQH
TRBJ2-1,TRBV11-3,ASSSFSSLSYNEQF
TRBJ2-1,TRBV10-3,ARTDRGSGESSYNEQF
TRBJ1-3,TRBV10-3,AITSDGIISGNTIY
TRBJ2-7,TRBV6-2/TRBV6-3,ASSYLGGDEQY
TRBJ1-1,TRBV5-1,ASSPGQGAF
TRBJ2-2,TRBV7-8,ASSFYRDRVENTGELF
TRBJ1-2,TRBV9,ASSASVSGGYGYT
TRBJ1-1,TRBV7-2,ASSSRQGGEAF
TRBJ2-3,TRBV5-1,ASSSRQGSTDTQY
TRBJ2-7,TRBV3-1,ASSQGWTGGNEQY
TRBJ1-2,TRBV10-3,AISESKVGGADYGYT